This passage covers 23 T cell receptor beta chains from one sample sequenced in a study of T cell responses to AZD1222 COVID-19 vaccine. TCRdb keeps only in-frame clones here, not all; method: immunoSEQ multiplex PCR. The repertoire holds 96,000 or so clones, with under 90% as singletons. The specimen comprised peripheral blood, sampled on day 0 of AZD1222 vaccination. These receptors were taken from an adult in good health.

The rearrangement joins TRBV7-9 to TRBJ1-2, with a tentative D call TRBD1 (6 bases). V lost 5 bases, J lost 8 bases, and 12 bases lay in between. CDR1 and CDR2 from the germline V gene are SEHNR and FQNEAQ (reference sequence). The CDR3 length is 12 residues. Here the CDR3 reads CASSPEGGGYTF. CDR3 coding DNA: TGTGCCAGCAGCCCGGAAGGGGGGGGCTACACCTTC. The full variable domain, in which reference TRBV7-9 and TRBJ1-2 provide the parts outside the CDR3, is DTGVSQNPRHKITKRGQNVTFRCDPISEHNRLYWYRQTLGQGPEFLTYFQNEAQLEKSRLLSDRFSAERPKGSFSTLEIQRTEQGDSAMYLCASSPEGGGYTFGSGTRLTVV.

This clone was recorded only once. This chain links TRBV3-1 (or the pseudogene TRBV3-2) with TRBJ1-4; D is uncertain. CDR1 and CDR2 from the germline V gene are LGHDT and YNNKEL (reference sequence). The CDR3 is 16 amino acids. Trimming took off 0 bases at V and 8 bases at J, with 16 bases between the two ends. The CDR3, as DNA: TGTGCCAGCAGCCAAGATCCCTCGGCTGGGAGGGAAAAACTGTTTTTT. Translating gives CASSQDPSAGREKLFF.

The chain carries TRBV2 and TRBJ2-6, with D possibly TRBD1 on 5 matching bases. The germline V gene has CDR1 SNHLY and CDR2 FYNNEI. With 4 bases removed from V and 0 bases from J, the gap between germline ends came to 13 bases. The CDR3 runs to 17 residues. CDR3 sequence reads: CASSAQGSLSGANVLTF. CDR3 bases: TGTGCCAGCAGTGCTCAGGGCTCCCTCTCTGGGGCCAACGTCCTGACTTTC. Supplemented by reference TRBV2 and TRBJ2-6, the full variable domain reads EPEVTQTPSHQVTQMGQEVILRCVPISNHLYFYWYRQILGQKVEFLVSFYNNEISEKSEIFDDQFSVERPDGSNFTLKIRSTKLEDSAMYFCASSAQGSLSGANVLTFGAGSRLTVL.

V and J are TRBV19 and TRBJ2-2, with D perhaps assigned TRBD1 or TRBD2 (5 bases each). The germline V and J ends were trimmed by 5 bases and 4 bases, with 14 bases remaining between them. The germline CDR1 and CDR2 sequences are LNHDA and SQIVND (reference sequence). This CDR3 spans 15 amino acids. CDR3 loop: CASSSGTVSTGELFF. CDR3 sequence (DNA): TGTGCCAGTAGTTCCGGGACGGTATCCACCGGGGAGCTGTTTTTT.

The chain uses TRBV9 and TRBJ2-2; 15 bases line up with TRBD2. The CDR3 totals 20 residues. Germline CDR1 and CDR2: SGDLS and YYNGEE. With 4 bases clipped from V and 0 bases from J, the junction kept 10 bases outside the gene matches. The CDR3 region is CASSHRRGTSGRPNTGELFF. CDR3 sequence (DNA): TGTGCCAGCAGCCACCGCCGCGGGACTAGCGGGAGGCCGAACACCGGGGAGCTGTTTTTT.

V usage is TRBV2 and J usage is TRBJ2-1; 11 bases match TRBD2. In germline, CDR1 is SNHLY, CDR2 FYNNEI. This CDR3 contains 16 residues. J gave up 0 bases and V 7 bases, and 5 bases lay outside the gene matches. The CDR3, as DNA: TGTGCCAGCAAATCTACTAGCGGGAGCTCCTACAATGAGCAGTTCTTC. It translates to CASKSTSGSSYNEQFF. Complete variable domain (other parts from reference TRBV2 and TRBJ2-1): EPEVTQTPSHQVTQMGQEVILRCVPISNHLYFYWYRQILGQKVEFLVSFYNNEISEKSEIFDDQFSVERPDGSNFTLKIRSTKLEDSAMYFCASKSTSGSSYNEQFFGPGTRLTVL.

This clone came up once. V and J are TRBV9 and TRBJ2-7; TRBD2 is a possible D gene (5 bases). The CDR3 is 15 residues long. CDR1 and CDR2 from the germline V gene are SGDLS and YYNGEE. V lost 0 bases to trimming and J lost 0 bases, with 10 bases between them. CDR3: CASSVGESYSYEQYF. Written as DNA, the CDR3 is TGTGCCAGCAGCGTAGGGGAGAGTTACTCCTACGAGCAGTACTTC. The complete variable domain, with remaining parts taken from reference TRBV9 and TRBJ2-7, reads DSGVTQTPKHLITATGQRVTLRCSPRSGDLSVYWYQQSLDQGLQFLIQYYNGEERAKGNILERFSAQQFPDLHSELNLSSLELGDSALYFCASSVGESYSYEQYFGPGTRLTVT.

This chain uses TRBV10-3 with TRBJ2-5, with 13 nucleotides matching TRBD2. Trimming cost V 4 bases and J 5 bases; bases outside gene matches: 7. The CDR3 sequence is 16 residues long. The germline V gene has CDR1 ENHRY and CDR2 SYGVKD. The CDR3 reads CAISGGTSGTQETQYF. CDR3 coding DNA: TGTGCCATCAGTGGGGGGACTAGCGGGACGCAGGAGACCCAGTACTTC.

The chain couples TRBV5-4 to TRBJ1-2, with D hard to call. V lost 0 bases and J lost 4, with 13 bases in between. The germline CDR1 and CDR2 sequences are SGHNT and YYREEE (reference sequence). CDR3 length: 15 amino acids. The CDR3 loop is CASSLGVRDGYGYTF. CDR3 DNA sequence: TGTGCCAGCAGCTTGGGAGTCCGCGACGGCTATGGCTACACCTTC.

This clone was counted a single time. The chain combines TRBV5-8 with TRBJ2-7, with a possible D match to TRBD1 (6 bases). The length of the CDR3 is 14 residues. V dropped 0 bases and J dropped 0 bases, with 7 bases sitting between them. Germline loops: CDR1 SGHTS, CDR2 YDEGEE. This CDR3 reads CASSLGQASYEQYF. The CDR3 nucleotides are TGTGCCAGCAGCTTGGGACAGGCCTCCTACGAGCAGTACTTC.

The chain links TRBV4-2 to TRBJ2-7, with 9 bases that match TRBD2. V lost 0 bases, J lost 2 bases, and 5 bases stayed unmatched. The CDR3 sequence is 16 residues long. In germline, CDR1 is LGHNA, CDR2 YNFKEQ. CDR3 loop: CASSQDASGNPYEQYF. Written as DNA, the CDR3 is TGTGCCAGCAGCCAAGATGCTAGCGGGAACCCCTACGAGCAGTACTTC.

J is TRBJ2-3 and V is TRBV7-2; 8 nucleotides agree with TRBD2. V was clipped by 4 bases and J by 5 bases; unmatched bases: 5. The CDR3 contains 14 residues. Germline assignment: CDR1 SGHTA and CDR2 FQGNSA. This chain's CDR3 is CASSSGLAQDTQYF. As DNA, the CDR3 is TGTGCCAGCAGCTCTGGACTAGCACAAGATACGCAGTATTTT.

The V gene is TRBV12-3 or TRBV12-4, the J gene TRBJ2-7, with D possibly matching TRBD2 (6 bases). With 3 bases removed from V and 2 bases from J, the gap between germline ends came to 8 bases. The CDR3 contains 13 residues. The CDR3 sequence: CASSLEGTYEQYF. For the CDR3, the DNA is TGTGCCAGCAGTTTGGAGGGGACCTACGAGCAGTACTTC.

This clone was counted only a few times. This rearrangement joins TRBV2 to TRBJ2-2, with 7 bases that match TRBD1. J gave up 1 base and V 4 bases, and 0 bases lay outside the gene matches. Germline V CDR1 and CDR2: SNHLY, FYNNEI. There are 14 residues in the CDR3. CDR3 sequence: CASSGQGNTGELFF. The CDR3 DNA reads as TGTGCCAGCAGTGGACAGGGGAACACCGGGGAGCTGTTTTTT. The full variable domain, completed using reference TRBV2 and TRBJ2-2, is EPEVTQTPSHQVTQMGQEVILRCVPISNHLYFYWYRQILGQKVEFLVSFYNNEISEKSEIFDDQFSVERPDGSNFTLKIRSTKLEDSAMYFCASSGQGNTGELFFGEGSRLTVL.

This chain uses TRBV5-5 with TRBJ2-7; TRBD2 is a possible D gene (7 bases). The length of the CDR3 is 15 residues. Deletions cut 5 bases from V and 3 bases from J, with 18 bases between. Per the germline V gene, CDR1 is SGHKS and CDR2 is YYEKEE (reference sequence). CDR3 bases: TGTGCCAGCAGTCGGGGGGCAGGTTCCTACTACGAGCAGTACTTC. Translated: CASSRGAGSYYEQYF.

The rearrangement links TRBV3-1 (or the pseudogene TRBV3-2) to TRBJ2-7; 11 bases match TRBD2. CDR3 size: 16 residues. Trimming took 8 bases from V and 3 from J; bases not matched to a gene: 12. CDR1 and CDR2 from the germline V gene are LGHDT and YNNKEL (reference sequence). The chain's CDR3 is CASGPRTSGPNYEQYF. CDR3 coding DNA: TGTGCCAGCGGCCCTAGGACTAGCGGGCCCAACTACGAGCAGTACTTC.

The chain recombines TRBV22-1 with TRBJ1-1; no check of the table's D call, TRBD1, against the DNA was made. TRBV22-1 is listed as a pseudogene. CDR3 length: 16 residues. The CDR3 DNA sequence: TGTCCTGGGAGCGCACACAGGGGACCCATGAACACTGAAGCTTTCTTT. Protein product: CPGSAHRGPMNTEAFF.

J is TRBJ1-1 and V is TRBV5-1; D possibly corresponds to TRBD1 (5 bases). CDR3 length equals 12 residues. The V end lost 3 bases, the J end lost 11 bases, and 14 bases lay between the germline ends. CDR1 is SGHRS, CDR2 YFSETQ, per germline. The CDR3 DNA sequence: TGCGCCAGCAGCTCAGGGACTTCGGTGGCTTTCTTT. It translates to CASSSGTSVAFF. The whole variable domain, remainder taken from reference TRBV5-1 and TRBJ1-1, is KAGVTQTPRYLIKTRGQQVTLSCSPISGHRSVSWYQQTPGQGLQFLFEYFSETQRNKGNFPGRFSGRQFSNSRSEMNVSTLELGDSALYLCASSSGTSVAFFGQGTRLTVV.

A few counts support this clone. The genes are TRBV29-1 and TRBJ2-5, with D perhaps being TRBD1 or TRBD2 (5 bases each). Deletions cut 5 bases from V and 5 bases from J, with 9 bases between. Germline V gene lookup returns CDR1 SQVTM and CDR2 ANQGSEA. The length of the CDR3 is 11 residues. The CDR3 DNA sequence: TGCAGCGTTAGGGGAGAGGAGACCCAGTACTTC. Translating it yields CSVRGEETQYF. Supplemented by reference TRBV29-1 and TRBJ2-5, the full variable domain reads SAVISQKPSRDICQRGTSLTIQCQVDSQVTMMFWYRQQPGQSLTLIATANQGSEATYESGFVIDKFPISRPNLTFSTLTVSNMSPEDSSIYLCSVRGEETQYFGPGTRLLVL.

The rearrangement uses TRBV7-2 and TRBJ2-7; 12 bases are a match to TRBD2. V gave up 1 base and J gave up 6 bases; unmatched junction bases: 1. CDR1 and CDR2 (germline): SGHTA, FQGNSA. The CDR3 length is 14 residues. The CDR3 protein is CASSLGLAGVEQYF. CDR3 coding DNA: TGTGCCAGCAGCTTAGGACTAGCGGGAGTCGAGCAGTACTTC.

The V gene is TRBV7-3, the J gene TRBJ2-7; TRBD2 aligns across 7 bases. CDR1 and CDR2 (germline): SGHTA, FQGTGA. CDR3 size: 14 residues. V was clipped by 3 bases and J by 5 bases; unmatched bases: 7. The CDR3 coding sequence is TGTGCCAGCAGCTTCGGCGGGAGAACGAACGAGCAGTACTTC. Translating it yields CASSFGGRTNEQYF.

The gene calls are TRBV9 and TRBJ1-1; 9 bases align to TRBD1. V shed 0 bases, J shed 6 bases, and the junction held 6 bases outside the gene matches. CDR3 length equals 15 residues. Germline lookup yields CDR1 SGDLS and CDR2 YYNGEE. CDR3 bases: TGTGCCAGCAGCGTAGCTGACAGGGGGTCGGCTGAAGCTTTCTTT. Translated: CASSVADRGSAEAFF.

The chain joins TRBV6-2 or TRBV6-3 to TRBJ2-1, with D perhaps matching TRBD2 (7 bases). V lost 4 bases and J 1 base, leaving 14 bases between the germline ends. Germline-derived CDR1 and CDR2 are MNHEY and SVGEGT. The CDR3 spans 16 residues. The CDR3 sequence: CASSSPGRGSYNEQFF. The CDR3, as DNA: TGTGCCAGCAGTTCCCCGGGGAGGGGGTCCTACAATGAGCAGTTCTTC.